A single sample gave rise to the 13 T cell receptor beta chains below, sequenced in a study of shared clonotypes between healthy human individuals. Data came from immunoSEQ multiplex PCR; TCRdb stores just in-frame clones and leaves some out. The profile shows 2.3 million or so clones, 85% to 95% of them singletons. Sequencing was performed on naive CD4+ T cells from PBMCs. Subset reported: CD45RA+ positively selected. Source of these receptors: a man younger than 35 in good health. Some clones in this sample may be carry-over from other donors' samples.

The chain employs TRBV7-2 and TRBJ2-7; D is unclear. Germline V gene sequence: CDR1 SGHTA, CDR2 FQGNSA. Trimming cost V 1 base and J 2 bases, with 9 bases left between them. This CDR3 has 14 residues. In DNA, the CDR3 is TGTGCCAGCAGCTTAGGTAACGGGCCCTACGAGCAGTACTTC. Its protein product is CASSLGNGPYEQYF.

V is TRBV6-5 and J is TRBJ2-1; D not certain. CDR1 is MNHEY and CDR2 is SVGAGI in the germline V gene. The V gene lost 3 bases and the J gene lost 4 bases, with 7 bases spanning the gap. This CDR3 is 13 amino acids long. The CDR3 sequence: CASSYQAYNEQFF. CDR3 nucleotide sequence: TGTGCCAGCAGTTATCAGGCGTACAATGAGCAGTTCTTC.

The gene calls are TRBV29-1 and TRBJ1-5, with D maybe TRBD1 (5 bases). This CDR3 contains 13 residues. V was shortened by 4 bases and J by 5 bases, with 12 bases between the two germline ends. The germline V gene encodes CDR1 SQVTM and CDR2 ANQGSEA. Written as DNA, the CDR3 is TGCAGCGTTGGCCGGGGCATCGATCAGCCCCAGCATTTT. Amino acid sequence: CSVGRGIDQPQHF.

CDR3 residues: CAISPQGSYEQYF. In nucleotides, the CDR3 is TGTGCCATCAGTCCCCAGGGGTCCTACGAGCAGTACTTC. The chain employs TRBV10-3 and TRBJ2-7, with a tentative D call TRBD1 (6 bases). Per germline, CDR1 ENHRY and CDR2 SYGVKD. The CDR3 extends over 13 amino acids. Trimming left V 5 bases short and J 1 base short, with 9 bases between.

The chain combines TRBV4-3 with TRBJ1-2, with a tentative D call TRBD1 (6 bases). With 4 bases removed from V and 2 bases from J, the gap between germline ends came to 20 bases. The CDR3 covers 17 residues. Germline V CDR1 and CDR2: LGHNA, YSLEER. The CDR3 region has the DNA TGCGCCAGCAGCCCAAAACTTGGGACAAGGACAAACTATGGCTACACCTTC. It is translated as CASSPKLGTRTNYGYTF.

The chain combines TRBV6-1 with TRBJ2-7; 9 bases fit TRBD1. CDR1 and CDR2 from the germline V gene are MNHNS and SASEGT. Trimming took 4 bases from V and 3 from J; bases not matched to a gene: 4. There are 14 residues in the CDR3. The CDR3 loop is CASSVWDRVYEQYF. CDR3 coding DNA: TGTGCCAGCAGTGTCTGGGACAGGGTCTACGAGCAGTACTTC.

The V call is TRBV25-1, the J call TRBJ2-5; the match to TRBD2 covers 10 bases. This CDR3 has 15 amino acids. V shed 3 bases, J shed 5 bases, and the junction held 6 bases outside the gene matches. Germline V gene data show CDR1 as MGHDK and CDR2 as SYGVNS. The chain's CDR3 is CASSESGRAQETQYF. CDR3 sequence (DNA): TGTGCCAGCAGTGAGAGCGGGAGGGCCCAGGAGACCCAGTACTTC.

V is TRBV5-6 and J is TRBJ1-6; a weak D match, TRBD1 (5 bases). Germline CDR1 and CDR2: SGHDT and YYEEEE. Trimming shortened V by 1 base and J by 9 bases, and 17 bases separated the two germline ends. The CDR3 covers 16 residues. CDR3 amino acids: CASSLFLGVNGSPLHF. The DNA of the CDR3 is TGTGCCAGCAGCTTGTTCCTAGGGGTAAACGGTTCACCCCTCCACTTT. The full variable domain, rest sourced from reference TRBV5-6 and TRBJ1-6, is DAGVTQSPTHLIKTRGQQVTLRCSPKSGHDTVSWYQQALGQGPQFIFQYYEEEERQRGNFPDRFSGHQFPNYSSELNVNALLLGDSALYLCASSLFLGVNGSPLHFGNGTRLTVT.

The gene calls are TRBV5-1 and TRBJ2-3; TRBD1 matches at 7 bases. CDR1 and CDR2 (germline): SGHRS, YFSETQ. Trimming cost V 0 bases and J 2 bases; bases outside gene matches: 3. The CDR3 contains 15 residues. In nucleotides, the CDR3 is TGCGCCAGCAGCTTGGAAGGGGGCAACACAGATACGCAGTATTTT. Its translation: CASSLEGGNTDTQYF. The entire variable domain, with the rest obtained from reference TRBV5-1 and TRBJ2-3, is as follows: KAGVTQTPRYLIKTRGQQVTLSCSPISGHRSVSWYQQTPGQGLQFLFEYFSETQRNKGNFPGRFSGRQFSNSRSEMNVSTLELGDSALYLCASSLEGGNTDTQYFGPGTRLTVL.

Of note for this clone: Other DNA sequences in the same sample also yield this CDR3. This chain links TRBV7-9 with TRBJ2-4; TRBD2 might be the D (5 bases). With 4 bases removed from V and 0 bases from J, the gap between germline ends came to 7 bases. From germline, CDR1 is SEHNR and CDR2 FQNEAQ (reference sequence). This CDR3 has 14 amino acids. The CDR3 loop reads CASSSGLAKNIQYF. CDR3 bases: TGTGCCAGCAGCTCAGGACTAGCCAAAAACATTCAGTACTTC. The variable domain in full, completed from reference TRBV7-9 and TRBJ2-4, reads DTGVSQNPRHKITKRGQNVTFRCDPISEHNRLYWYRQTLGQGPEFLTYFQNEAQLEKSRLLSDRFSAERPKGSFSTLEIQRTEQGDSAMYLCASSSGLAKNIQYFGAGTRLSVL.

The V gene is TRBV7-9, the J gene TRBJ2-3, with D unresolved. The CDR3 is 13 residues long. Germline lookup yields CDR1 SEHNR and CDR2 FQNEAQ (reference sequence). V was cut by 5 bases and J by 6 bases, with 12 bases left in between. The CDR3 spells CASSHPSGDTQYF. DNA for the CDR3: TGTGCCAGCAGCCACCCCTCTGGGGATACGCAGTATTTT.

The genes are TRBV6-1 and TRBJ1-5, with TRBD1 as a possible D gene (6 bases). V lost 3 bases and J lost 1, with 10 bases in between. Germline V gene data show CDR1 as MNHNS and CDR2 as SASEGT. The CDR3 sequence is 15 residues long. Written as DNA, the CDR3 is TGTGCCAGCAGTGAGGGGACAACCAGCAATCAGCCCCAGCATTTT. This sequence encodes CASSEGTTSNQPQHF.

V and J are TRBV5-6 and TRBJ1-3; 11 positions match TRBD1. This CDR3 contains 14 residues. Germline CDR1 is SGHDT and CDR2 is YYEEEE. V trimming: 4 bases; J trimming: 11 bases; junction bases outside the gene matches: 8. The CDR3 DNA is TGTGCCAGCAGCCCGGGGACAGGGGGACCGCCCATATATTTT. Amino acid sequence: CASSPGTGGPPIYF.